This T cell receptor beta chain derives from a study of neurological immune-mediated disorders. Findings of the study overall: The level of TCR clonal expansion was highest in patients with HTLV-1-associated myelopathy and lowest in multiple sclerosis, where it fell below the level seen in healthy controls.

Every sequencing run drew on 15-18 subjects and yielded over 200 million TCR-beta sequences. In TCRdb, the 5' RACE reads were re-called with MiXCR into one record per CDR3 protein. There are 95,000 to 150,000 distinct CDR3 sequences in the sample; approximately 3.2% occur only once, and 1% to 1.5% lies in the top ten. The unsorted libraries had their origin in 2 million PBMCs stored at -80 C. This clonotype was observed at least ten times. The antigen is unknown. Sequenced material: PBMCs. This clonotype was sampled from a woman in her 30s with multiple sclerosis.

The CDR3 spells CASSLGQRVGQPQHF. The CDR3 bases are TGTGCCAGCAGTTTGGGACAGCGGGTCGGACAGCCCCAGCATTTT. This chain connects TRBV12-3 or TRBV12-4 to TRBJ1-5; TRBD1 matches 7 bases. The CDR3 length is 15 residues. V gave up 3 bases and J gave up 7 bases; unmatched junction bases: 9.